This entry describes one T cell receptor (beta chain). By share, this clone ranks as medium-sized (0.01 to 0.1%). No antigen is known for it. The record has no base qualities; no much larger clone is one base away. The sample comes from a study of blood T cell repertoires in COVID-19 (dated by TCRdb to 2018 to 2021). For the study in its entirety: Samples from collaborators originated in the United States, Italy and Spain and spanned both the acute and convalescent phases of COVID-19. The prospective study material was composed of cDNA or gDNA derived from T cells, B-cell-depleted T cells, or PBMCs. The sample metadata nearly always contained a de-identified subject ID, COVID-19 status, age in years and sex. The repertoires were made available in a free public database intended to serve as a resource for research on the immune response to SARS-CoV-2. HLA class I and class II types, where available, came from metadata supplied by the sample provider rather than from assay-based typing. Samples came from the ongoing ImmuneRACE study (first 160 participants) plus 1,254 subjects from 6 global collaborators. Deeply sampled blood TCRbeta repertoires from subjects exposed to, actively infected with, or recovered from COVID-19 were included in the dataset. Findings and caveats that apply to the study as a whole: Clinical and demographic metadata were provided uncurated, with the amount varying by source and participant.

Based on the germline V gene (reference sequence), the CDR1 and CDR2 sequences are LNHDA and SQIVND. The CDR3 has 14 amino acids, counting the end cysteine and phenylalanine. This entry keeps only the CDR3 DNA: 42 bases, framed from base 1. V was cut back by 7 bases and J by 7 bases, leaving a gap of 14 bases between them. Each collaborating institution followed its own protocols to collect whole blood in K2EDTA tubes. Collaborator samples were shipped for TCRbeta analysis as frozen whole blood, isolated PBMCs, or DNA extracted from either sample type. TCRbeta CDR3 regions were amplified from genomic DNA by means of the immunoSEQ Assay, a bias-controlled multiplex PCR. Turning to the authors' computational methods: Nucleated cell counts per sample were estimated from amplification of reference gene primers within the assay. Sequence reads were collapsed and filtered to measure the absolute abundance of every unique TCRbeta CDR3 rearrangement. For each sample, productive Simpson clonality was calculated as the square root of Simpson's diversity index across productive rearrangements. TCRdb re-hosts the immuneACCESS table, in-frame sequences only. Its copies lack some clones; in the studies checked, an unresolved V gene accounts for under half of them, and the cause for the rest is not known. Clone size and V and J calls were adopted from that table, with D and trimming inferred from the DNA. The sample has 120,000 or so clones on record, less than 85% of them singletons. About 2.5% of the sample lies in the top ten.

The sequence derives from a man aged 50 to 59 with acute or convalescent COVID-19. The chain couples TRBV19 to TRBJ1-6, and possibly TRBD1, on 5 matching bases. Sequenced material: peripheral blood. The nucleotide sequence is given as TGTGCCAGTACCGTTCAGCGGGGGAATTCACCCCTCCACTTT. This encodes CASTVQRGNSPLHF.